The rows below give T cell receptor beta chains drawn from one sample of a study of human T cells and chemical hapten exposure. MiXCR was run by TCRdb on the RACE reads, yielding one entry per CDR3 protein. The table has more than 250,000 distinct CDR3 sequences, about 8.6% seen once. This material consisted of whole blood, taken in connection with sensitization to the hapten diphenylcyclopropenone (DPC). The receptor set was obtained from a woman in her 40s with alopecia areata. Some clones in this sample may be carry-over from other donors' samples. Each CDR3 is given with its conserved first and last residue. A D gene is named only where the DNA matches it firmly. Expanded clones get a size class; other rows say once, few or many, or leave the size out.

v_gene: TRBV20-1; j_gene: TRBJ2-5; d_gene: .; abundance: many; CDR3aa: CSARVYREGTETQYF; CDR3nt: TGCAGTGCTAGAGTCTACAGGGAGGGGACAGAGACCCAGTACTTC
v_gene: TRBV10-3; j_gene: TRBJ1-3; d_gene: .; abundance: few; CDR3aa: CAISLGGNGNTIYF; CDR3nt: TGTGCCATCAGCCTTGGAGGGAATGGAAACACCATATATTTT
v_gene: TRBV29-1; j_gene: TRBJ2-2; d_gene: .; abundance: .; CDR3aa: CSAGTPNTGELFF; CDR3nt: TGCAGCGCCGGGACTCCGAACACCGGGGAGCTGTTTTTT
v_gene: TRBV6-5; j_gene: TRBJ2-3; d_gene: .; abundance: .; CDR3aa: CASSGPGGGTDTQYF; CDR3nt: TGTGCCAGCAGCGGCCCCGGAGGTGGCACAGATACGCAGTATTTT
v_gene: TRBV6-5; j_gene: TRBJ1-1; d_gene: .; abundance: many; CDR3aa: CASSYPGEAFF; CDR3nt: TGTGCCAGCAGTTACCCAGGTGAAGCTTTCTTT
v_gene: TRBV30; j_gene: TRBJ2-1; d_gene: .; abundance: .; CDR3aa: CAGGWGGPNNEQFF; CDR3nt: TGTGCCGGAGGTTGGGGCGGGCCCAACAATGAGCAGTTCTTC
v_gene: TRBV11-2; j_gene: TRBJ2-1; d_gene: .; abundance: .; CDR3aa: CASSSRVVQFF; CDR3nt: TGTGCCAGCAGCTCGCGGGTCGTTCAGTTCTTC
v_gene: TRBV7-2; j_gene: TRBJ1-1; d_gene: .; abundance: .; CDR3aa: CASSLLASTEAFF; CDR3nt: TGTGCCAGCAGCTTGCTGGCGTCCACTGAAGCTTTCTTT
v_gene: TRBV28; j_gene: TRBJ2-3; d_gene: TRBD2; abundance: few; CDR3aa: CASSLTPGRRSGRRSTDTQYF; CDR3nt: TGTGCCAGCAGTCTCACACCGGGACGCCGAAGCGGGAGAAGAAGCACAGATACGCAGTATTTT
v_gene: TRBV6-1; j_gene: TRBJ2-3; d_gene: .; abundance: .; CDR3aa: CASSVAYRPTDTQYF; CDR3nt: TGTGCCAGCAGTGTGGCTTACCGTCCCACAGATACGCAGTATTTT
v_gene: TRBV12-3/TRBV12-4; j_gene: TRBJ1-1; d_gene: .; abundance: .; CDR3aa: CASSFAGTASTEAFF; CDR3nt: TGTGCCAGCAGTTTTGCCGGGACGGCAAGCACTGAAGCTTTCTTT
v_gene: TRBV5-1; j_gene: TRBJ2-7; d_gene: .; abundance: many; CDR3aa: CASSILPRVYEQYF; CDR3nt: TGCGCCAGCAGTATTCTTCCACGGGTCTACGAGCAGTACTTC
v_gene: TRBV12-3/TRBV12-4; j_gene: TRBJ1-1; d_gene: .; abundance: .; CDR3aa: CASSPNRATEAFF; CDR3nt: TGTGCCAGCAGTCCGAACAGGGCTACGGAAGCTTTCTTT
v_gene: TRBV10-3; j_gene: TRBJ2-2; d_gene: .; abundance: .; CDR3aa: CAISPPSGTGELFF; CDR3nt: TGTGCCATTTCCCCCCCCAGCGGCACCGGGGAGCTGTTTTTT
v_gene: TRBV6-5; j_gene: TRBJ2-2; d_gene: TRBD1; abundance: many; CDR3aa: CASRRRTGRTGELFF; CDR3nt: TGTGCCAGCAGACGCCGGACAGGGAGGACCGGGGAGCTGTTTTTT
v_gene: TRBV19; j_gene: TRBJ2-5; d_gene: .; abundance: .; CDR3aa: CASSNRYQETQYF; CDR3nt: TGTGCCAGTAGTAACCGGTACCAAGAGACCCAGTACTTC
v_gene: TRBV9; j_gene: TRBJ2-1; d_gene: TRBD2; abundance: .; CDR3aa: CASSGSGRAYNEQFF; CDR3nt: TGTGCCAGCAGCGGCAGCGGGAGGGCCTACAATGAGCAGTTCTTC
v_gene: TRBV28; j_gene: TRBJ2-3; d_gene: TRBD2; abundance: .; CDR3aa: CASMGSSGSGTDTQYF; CDR3nt: TGTGCCAGCATGGGTTCTAGCGGATCTGGGACAGATACGCAGTATTTT
v_gene: TRBV2; j_gene: TRBJ1-1; d_gene: .; abundance: .; CDR3aa: CASSVGVPEAFF; CDR3nt: TGTGCCAGCAGTGTGGGGGTACCTGAAGCTTTCTTT
v_gene: TRBV4-3; j_gene: TRBJ2-3; d_gene: .; abundance: few; CDR3aa: CASSLQIGADTQYF; CDR3nt: TGCGCCAGCAGCCTACAGATTGGCGCAGATACGCAGTATTTT
v_gene: TRBV7-2; j_gene: TRBJ2-4; d_gene: .; abundance: many; CDR3aa: CASSLGLAKNIQYF; CDR3nt: TGTGCCAGCAGTTTAGGACTAGCCAAAAACATTCAGTACTTC
v_gene: TRBV7-2; j_gene: TRBJ1-1; d_gene: .; abundance: many; CDR3aa: CASSLPQGGTEAFF; CDR3nt: TGTGCCAGCAGCTTACCCCAGGGCGGCACTGAAGCTTTCTTT
v_gene: TRBV6-6; j_gene: TRBJ2-2; d_gene: .; abundance: many; CDR3aa: CAVGRYTGELFF; CDR3nt: TGTGCCGTGGGCAGGTACACCGGGGAGCTGTTTTTT
v_gene: TRBV7-9; j_gene: TRBJ2-3; d_gene: .; abundance: few; CDR3aa: CASSLDEVDTQYF; CDR3nt: TGTGCCAGCAGCTTAGATGAGGTGGATACGCAGTATTTT
v_gene: TRBV30; j_gene: TRBJ1-4; d_gene: .; abundance: .; CDR3aa: CAWSIQGEKLFF; CDR3nt: TGTGCCTGGAGTATTCAGGGGGAAAAACTGTTTTTT
v_gene: TRBV30; j_gene: TRBJ2-7; d_gene: .; abundance: .; CDR3aa: CAWGPGPRLYEQYF; CDR3nt: TGTGCCTGGGGCCCTGGACCAAGACTCTACGAGCAGTACTTC
v_gene: TRBV4-3; j_gene: TRBJ2-3; d_gene: .; abundance: .; CDR3aa: CASSQDKGASTDTQYF; CDR3nt: TGCGCCAGCAGCCAAGATAAAGGGGCTAGCACAGATACGCAGTATTTT
v_gene: TRBV3-1; j_gene: TRBJ1-5; d_gene: .; abundance: few; CDR3aa: CASSPGTLSNQPQHF; CDR3nt: TGTGCCAGCAGTCCTGGGACCCTTAGCAATCAGCCCCAGCATTTT
v_gene: TRBV7-2; j_gene: TRBJ2-1; d_gene: TRBD2; abundance: few; CDR3aa: CASSRSGISYNEQFF; CDR3nt: TGTGCCAGCAGCCGTAGCGGGATCTCCTACAATGAGCAGTTCTTC
v_gene: TRBV5-1; j_gene: TRBJ2-1; d_gene: .; abundance: .; CDR3aa: CASSPGQLLDNEQFF; CDR3nt: TGCGCCAGCAGCCCCGGACAGCTCTTGGACAATGAGCAGTTCTTC
v_gene: TRBV7-3; j_gene: TRBJ2-6; d_gene: .; abundance: few; CDR3aa: CASSPIGSGANVLTF; CDR3nt: TGTGCCAGCAGCCCAATAGGGTCTGGGGCCAACGTCCTGACTTTC
v_gene: TRBV7-9; j_gene: TRBJ2-1; d_gene: .; abundance: .; CDR3aa: CASSLGDRPALNEQFF; CDR3nt: TGTGCCAGCAGCTTAGGAGACAGACCTGCTCTGAATGAGCAGTTCTTC
v_gene: TRBV21-1; j_gene: TRBJ2-1; d_gene: .; abundance: .; CDR3aa: CASSKEIRGARVYNEQFF; CDR3nt: TGTGCCAGCAGCAAGGAAATCCGGGGAGCGAGAGTTTACAATGAGCAGTTCTTC
v_gene: TRBV20-1; j_gene: TRBJ1-1; d_gene: TRBD1; abundance: many; CDR3aa: CSARETGGLDEAFF; CDR3nt: TGCAGTGCTAGAGAGACAGGGGGGTTGGATGAAGCTTTCTTT
v_gene: TRBV5-1; j_gene: TRBJ2-7; d_gene: .; abundance: few; CDR3aa: CASSLDGEREQYF; CDR3nt: TGCGCCAGCAGCTTGGACGGGGAGCGCGAGCAGTACTTC
v_gene: TRBV7-6; j_gene: TRBJ2-1; d_gene: TRBD2; abundance: .; CDR3aa: CASSLAPGGPVNEQFF; CDR3nt: TGTGCCAGCAGCTTAGCCCCGGGGGGGCCGGTAAATGAGCAGTTCTTC
v_gene: TRBV20-1; j_gene: TRBJ2-7; d_gene: .; abundance: few; CDR3aa: CSARAPGTPYEQYF; CDR3nt: TGCAGTGCTAGAGCGCCAGGCACTCCCTACGAGCAGTACTTC
v_gene: TRBV18; j_gene: TRBJ2-3; d_gene: TRBD1; abundance: .; CDR3aa: CASSPPWTGGGGTDTQYF; CDR3nt: TGTGCCAGCTCACCACCCTGGACAGGGGGAGGCGGAACAGATACGCAGTATTTT
v_gene: TRBV5-1; j_gene: TRBJ2-3; d_gene: .; abundance: .; CDR3aa: CASSSQWRTHTDTQYF; CDR3nt: TGCGCCAGCAGCTCCCAATGGCGGACCCACACAGATACGCAGTATTTT
v_gene: TRBV11-2; j_gene: TRBJ2-7; d_gene: .; abundance: .; CDR3aa: CASSSHTEQYF; CDR3nt: TGTGCCAGCAGCTCCCACACAGAGCAGTACTTC
v_gene: TRBV7-9; j_gene: TRBJ2-2; d_gene: TRBD2; abundance: .; CDR3aa: CASSKTLAGGPGELFF; CDR3nt: TGTGCCAGCAGCAAAACCCTAGCGGGAGGCCCCGGGGAGCTGTTTTTT
v_gene: TRBV7-2; j_gene: TRBJ2-2; d_gene: TRBD1; abundance: few; CDR3aa: CASRPGGAGTGELFF; CDR3nt: TGTGCCAGCAGGCCAGGGGGCGCGGGCACCGGGGAGCTGTTTTTT
v_gene: TRBV5-1; j_gene: TRBJ1-1; d_gene: TRBD1; abundance: many; CDR3aa: CASSLRTGPNTEAFF; CDR3nt: TGCGCCAGCAGCTTACGGACAGGGCCGAACACTGAAGCTTTCTTT
v_gene: TRBV20-1; j_gene: TRBJ1-2; d_gene: TRBD1; abundance: few; CDR3aa: CSVPGQGAGRASNTF; CDR3nt: TGCAGTGTTCCGGGACAGGGAGCCGGTAGGGCGAGCAACACCTTC
v_gene: TRBV28; j_gene: TRBJ2-5; d_gene: TRBD2; abundance: .; CDR3aa: CASTPGLAGASQETQYF; CDR3nt: TGTGCCAGCACCCCGGGACTAGCGGGGGCAAGCCAAGAGACCCAGTACTTC
v_gene: TRBV28; j_gene: TRBJ2-5; d_gene: .; abundance: few; CDR3aa: CASSPLKGVTETQYF; CDR3nt: TGTGCCAGCAGTCCCCTCAAGGGGGTCACCGAGACCCAGTACTTC
v_gene: TRBV27; j_gene: TRBJ2-5; d_gene: .; abundance: few; CDR3aa: CASSSRTRTQETQYF; CDR3nt: TGTGCCAGCAGTTCCCGGACACGGACACAAGAGACCCAGTACTTC
v_gene: TRBV12-3/TRBV12-4; j_gene: TRBJ2-2; d_gene: .; abundance: few; CDR3aa: CASSFRLANTGELFF; CDR3nt: TGTGCCAGCAGTTTTCGGCTAGCGAACACCGGGGAGCTGTTTTTT
v_gene: TRBV9; j_gene: TRBJ2-7; d_gene: .; abundance: .; CDR3aa: CASSALTGSYEQYF; CDR3nt: TGTGCCAGCAGCGCATTGACAGGCTCCTACGAGCAGTACTTC
v_gene: TRBV5-1; j_gene: TRBJ1-1; d_gene: .; abundance: many; CDR3aa: CASSLLQVNTEAFF; CDR3nt: TGCGCCAGCAGCTTGCTTCAGGTAAACACTGAAGCTTTCTTT
v_gene: TRBV4-1; j_gene: TRBJ1-2; d_gene: .; abundance: few; CDR3aa: CASSHPYGYTF; CDR3nt: TGCGCCAGCAGCCATCCCTATGGCTACACCTTC
v_gene: TRBV6-5; j_gene: TRBJ2-2; d_gene: TRBD2; abundance: few; CDR3aa: CASSPSGISTGELFF; CDR3nt: TGTGCCAGCAGTCCCAGCGGGATAAGCACCGGGGAGCTGTTTTTT